The clone carrying this T cell receptor beta chain was recorded a few times. Time point indicated: blood at routine non-recurrence follow-up after resection. Sequencing covered unsorted whole RNA taken from tumor, nontumor lung or frozen PBMC. This CDR3 contains 11 residues. CDR1 SGHTA and CDR2 FQGNSA come from the germline V gene. Trimming took off 5 bases at V and 11 bases at J, with 10 bases between the two ends. Unique molecular identifiers tagged every individual TCR cDNA molecule. TCRdb processed the 5' RACE reads anew with MiXCR; each CDR3 protein has one entry. Of around 110,000 distinct CDR3 sequences listed, 10% to 15% were seen once; the top ten hold about 15%. The source of the sample is a study of spatial heterogeneity in lung cancer. Overall study: At a median of around 23 months after resection, follow-up PBMC samples were sequenced when available.

Source: PBMCs, taken at follow-up. This TCR came from a male donor with early-stage non-small cell lung cancer. The genes are TRBV7-2 and TRBJ2-1; D may be TRBD1 (5 bases). The DNA for the CDR3 is TGTGCCAGCAGCCCTGACAGAAAGCAGTTCTTC. Translated, it gives CASSPDRKQFF.